Below, one T cell receptor (beta chain) is given with its context. Its antigen remains unidentified. No base qualities exist here, and no much larger clone lies one base off it. The data belong to a study of blood T cell repertoires in COVID-19 (dated by TCRdb to about 2020). About the full investigation: Collaborator samples came from the United States, Italy and Spain and covered acute and convalescent phases of COVID-19. The material from the prospective study consisted of cDNA or gDNA derived from T cells, B-cell-depleted T cells, or PBMCs. Deeply sampled blood TCRbeta repertoires from subjects exposed to, actively infected with, or recovered from COVID-19 were included in the dataset. The repertoires were released in a freely available public database meant as a resource for research on the immune response to SARS-CoV-2. The samples were drawn from the first 160 participants of the ongoing ImmuneRACE study and from some 1,300 subjects provided by 6 global collaborators. The sample metadata nearly always contained a de-identified subject ID, COVID-19 status, age in years and sex. Where HLA class I and class II types were available, the types were taken from metadata supplied by the sample provider, not from assay-based typing.

V loses 0 bases, J loses 1 base, and the germline ends lie 11 bases apart. The cysteine opens and the phenylalanine closes a CDR3 of 16 amino acids. Only the CDR3 DNA is retained, 48 bases long and in frame from the first base. Per the germline V gene, SGHDT is the CDR1 and YYEEEE is the CDR2. What the study reported, not specific to this receptor: The quantity of clinical and demographic metadata differed by source and by participant and was supplied without curation.

The collaborating institutions used their own protocols to collect whole blood in K2EDTA tubes. For TCRbeta analysis, collaborators shipped samples as frozen whole blood, isolated PBMCs, or DNA extracted from either of those sample types. TCRbeta CDR3 regions were amplified from genomic DNA by means of the immunoSEQ Assay, a bias-controlled multiplex PCR. The source study handled its data this way. The number of nucleated cells in each sample was estimated by amplification of reference gene primers within the assay. Sequence reads were collapsed and filtered to measure the absolute abundance of every unique TCRbeta CDR3 rearrangement. For each sample, productive Simpson clonality was calculated as the square root of Simpson's diversity index across productive rearrangements. Sourced from immuneACCESS, this table was stored by TCRdb with only in-frame sequences that have V and J called. A share of the clones is absent; for the studies checked, an unresolved V gene accounts for under half, and the remainder has no known explanation. That table is the source of V, J and clone size, and D and trimming were worked out from the DNA. The sample table shows approximately 200,000 clones, and around 82% are seen once. The top ten clonotypes cover about 2.3% of the sample.

The sample comprised peripheral blood. The clonotype originates from a woman aged 60-75 years with acute or convalescent COVID-19. Here the chain combines TRBV5-6 and TRBJ2-4, and perhaps TRBD1 as D gene, on 6 matching bases. CDR3 protein: CASSLAGDGAKNIQYF. The DNA is TGTGCCAGCAGCTTGGCAGGGGACGGGGCCAAAAACATTCAGTACTTC.